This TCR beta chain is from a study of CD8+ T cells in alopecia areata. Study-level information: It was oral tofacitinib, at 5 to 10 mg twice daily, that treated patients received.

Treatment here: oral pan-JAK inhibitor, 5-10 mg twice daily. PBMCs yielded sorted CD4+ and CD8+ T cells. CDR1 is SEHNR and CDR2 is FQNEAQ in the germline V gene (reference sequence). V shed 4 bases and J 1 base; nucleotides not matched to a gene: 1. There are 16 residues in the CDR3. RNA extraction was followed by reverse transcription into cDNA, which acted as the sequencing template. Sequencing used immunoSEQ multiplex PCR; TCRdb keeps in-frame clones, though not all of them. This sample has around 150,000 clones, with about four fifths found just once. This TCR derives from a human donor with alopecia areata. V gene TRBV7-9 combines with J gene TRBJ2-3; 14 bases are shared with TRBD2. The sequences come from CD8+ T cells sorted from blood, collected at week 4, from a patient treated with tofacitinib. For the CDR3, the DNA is TGTGCCAGCAGCTCGGGACTAGCGGGAGGCACAGATACGCAGTATTTT. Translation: CASSSGLAGGTDTQYF. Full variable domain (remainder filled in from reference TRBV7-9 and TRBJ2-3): DTGVSQNPRHKITKRGQNVTFRCDPISEHNRLYWYRQTLGQGPEFLTYFQNEAQLEKSRLLSDRFSAERPKGSFSTLEIQRTEQGDSAMYLCASSSGLAGGTDTQYFGPGTRLTVL.